The 2 T cell receptor beta chains reported below all come from one sample, sequenced in a study of read filtering for tumor transcriptome and immune sequencing. This library used 300 to 500 ng RNA and molecular barcoded adaptors spanning alpha/delta and beta/gamma chains. TCRdb fed the reads into MiXCR, producing one record per CDR3 protein. The sample includes 100,000 to 150,000 distinct CDR3 sequences, 13% of them seen just once. Sequenced input: a population of CD138-negative cells sorted from bone marrow. The receptors shown here come from a donor over 35 with multiple myeloma.

V is TRBV4-1 and J is TRBJ2-3; 8 bases line up with TRBD2. CDR1 is MGHRA and CDR2 is YSYEKL in the germline V gene. The V segment lost 0 bases and the J segment 2 bases; nucleotides outside the gene matches: 4. This CDR3 is built from 16 residues. CDR3 amino acids: CASSQEVAGITDTQYF. CDR3 coding DNA: TGCGCCAGCAGCCAAGAGGTAGCGGGAATCACAGATACGCAGTATTTT.

The J gene is TRBJ2-3, the V gene TRBV20-1; 15 nucleotides match TRBD2. The trim removed 4 bases at V and 3 bases at J, leaving 11 bases unmatched. Germline CDR1 and CDR2: DFQATT and SNEGSKA (reference sequence). CDR3 length: 18 amino acids. In DNA, the CDR3 is TGCAGTGCTATCCCTGGACTAGCGGGGGGGCGATGGACAGATACGCAGTATTTT. Amino acids: CSAIPGLAGGRWTDTQYF.